The rows below give T cell receptor beta chains drawn from one sample of a study of shared clonotypes between healthy human individuals. TCRdb's copy holds only in-frame clones and misses some; the assay was immunoSEQ multiplex PCR. This table has 330,000 or so clones, about 74% appearing once. The specimen was memory CD4+ T cells sorted from blood. The source is a man aged 25 to 40 in good health. CDR3s include the opening cysteine and the closing phenylalanine or tryptophan. D genes are given only for firm matches. Where a row states a size, it is once, few, many or the class of an expanded clone; other rows omit it.

d_call: TRBD1; v_call: TRBV7-9; clone_size: many; j_call: TRBJ2-5; cdr3_nt: TGTGCCAGCAGCTTAGCGGTCACAGGGGGCCGAGAGACCCAGTACTTC; cdr3_aa: CASSLAVTGGRETQYF
d_call: TRBD2; v_call: TRBV28; clone_size: NA; j_call: TRBJ2-4; cdr3_nt: TGTGCCAGCAGTCTAAGCGGGAGGATAAACATTCAGTACTTC; cdr3_aa: CASSLSGRINIQYF
d_call: NA; v_call: TRBV6-1; clone_size: NA; j_call: TRBJ2-1; cdr3_nt: TGTGCCAGCGTAGTTCCGGGACTCGTAGATGAGCAGTTCTTC; cdr3_aa: CASVVPGLVDEQFF
d_call: TRBD1; v_call: TRBV28; clone_size: once; j_call: TRBJ1-2; cdr3_nt: TGTGCCAGCAGTTTATTTGGGACAGGGCAAGGCTACACCTTC; cdr3_aa: CASSLFGTGQGYTF
d_call: NA; v_call: TRBV11-2; clone_size: NA; j_call: TRBJ2-3; cdr3_nt: TGTGCCAGCAGCCCCCTAGCGACAGATACGCAGTATTTT; cdr3_aa: CASSPLATDTQYF
d_call: TRBD1; v_call: TRBV28; clone_size: NA; j_call: TRBJ1-2; cdr3_nt: TGTGCCAGCAGTCTCCCAGGACAGGGAACCTATGGCTACACCTTC; cdr3_aa: CASSLPGQGTYGYTF
d_call: TRBD1; v_call: TRBV5-1; clone_size: once; j_call: TRBJ2-3; cdr3_nt: TGCGCCAGCAGCTTGACCGGGACAGAAGTCACAGATACGCAGTATTTT; cdr3_aa: CASSLTGTEVTDTQYF
d_call: NA; v_call: TRBV5-1; clone_size: NA; j_call: TRBJ1-1; cdr3_nt: TGCGCCAGCAGCTCCCAGTCGAACACTGAAGCTTTCTTT; cdr3_aa: CASSSQSNTEAFF
d_call: NA; v_call: TRBV5-6; clone_size: NA; j_call: TRBJ1-2; cdr3_nt: TGTGCCAGCAGCCTTCCCGGGACGCCTAACTATGGCTACACCTTC; cdr3_aa: CASSLPGTPNYGYTF
d_call: NA; v_call: TRBV19; clone_size: NA; j_call: TRBJ2-3; cdr3_nt: TGTGCCAGTAGTATCCCCACAGGGCGCGCAGATACGCAGTATTTT; cdr3_aa: CASSIPTGRADTQYF
d_call: NA; v_call: TRBV28; clone_size: NA; j_call: TRBJ1-2; cdr3_nt: TGTGCCAGCAGTTTTCTGGGGAACTATGGCTACACCTTC; cdr3_aa: CASSFLGNYGYTF
d_call: TRBD1; v_call: TRBV6-5; clone_size: NA; j_call: TRBJ2-7; cdr3_nt: TGTGCCAGCAGCTCCCCCCGGGACAGGGTGAGCGAGCAGTACTTC; cdr3_aa: CASSSPRDRVSEQYF
d_call: TRBD1; v_call: TRBV30; clone_size: NA; j_call: TRBJ1-2; cdr3_nt: TGTGCCTGGAGCGAGACAGGGGGCAAAGCTGGCTACACCTTC; cdr3_aa: CAWSETGGKAGYTF
d_call: NA; v_call: TRBV5-5; clone_size: few; j_call: TRBJ2-7; cdr3_nt: TGTGCCAGCAGCTTGGGGTCAGGGTTCCCCCTCGAGCAGTACTTC; cdr3_aa: CASSLGSGFPLEQYF
d_call: NA; v_call: TRBV5-8; clone_size: NA; j_call: TRBJ2-3; cdr3_nt: TGTGCCAGCAGCTTAAATCTGCGGGGCACAGATACGCAGTATTTT; cdr3_aa: CASSLNLRGTDTQYF
d_call: NA; v_call: TRBV27; clone_size: NA; j_call: TRBJ2-5; cdr3_nt: TGTGCCAGCAGTCCCGGGACGCTCGGAGAGACCCAGTACTTC; cdr3_aa: CASSPGTLGETQYF
d_call: TRBD2; v_call: TRBV28; clone_size: NA; j_call: TRBJ2-3; cdr3_nt: TGTGCCAGTATCGGGGGGGTGTTCACAGATACGCAGTATTTT; cdr3_aa: CASIGGVFTDTQYF